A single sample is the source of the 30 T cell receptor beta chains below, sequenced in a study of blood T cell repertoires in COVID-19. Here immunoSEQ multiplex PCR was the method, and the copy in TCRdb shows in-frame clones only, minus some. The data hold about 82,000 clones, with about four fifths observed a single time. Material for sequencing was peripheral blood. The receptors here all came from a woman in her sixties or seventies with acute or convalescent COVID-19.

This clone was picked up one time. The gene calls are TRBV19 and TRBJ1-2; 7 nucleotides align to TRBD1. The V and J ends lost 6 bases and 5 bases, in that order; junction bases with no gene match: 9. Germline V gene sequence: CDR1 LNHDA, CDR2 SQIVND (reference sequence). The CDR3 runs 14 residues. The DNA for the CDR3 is TGTGCCAGTAGCATGGTAGGGGGCGGATATGGCTACACCTTC. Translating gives CASSMVGGGYGYTF.

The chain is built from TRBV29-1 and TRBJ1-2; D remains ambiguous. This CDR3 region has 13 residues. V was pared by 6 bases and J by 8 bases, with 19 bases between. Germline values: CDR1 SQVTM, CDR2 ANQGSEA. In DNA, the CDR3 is TGCAGCGTCACGGGGTCCTTGGGTGGCGGCTACACCTTC. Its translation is CSVTGSLGGGYTF.

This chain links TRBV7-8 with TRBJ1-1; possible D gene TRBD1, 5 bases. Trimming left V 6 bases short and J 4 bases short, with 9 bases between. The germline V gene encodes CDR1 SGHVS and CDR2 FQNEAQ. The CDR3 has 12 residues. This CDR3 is CASSQGPTEAFF. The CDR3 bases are TGTGCCAGCAGTCAGGGTCCCACTGAAGCTTTCTTT.

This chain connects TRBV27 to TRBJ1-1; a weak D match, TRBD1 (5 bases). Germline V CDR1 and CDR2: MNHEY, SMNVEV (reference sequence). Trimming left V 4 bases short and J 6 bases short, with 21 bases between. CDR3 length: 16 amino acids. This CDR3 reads CASSSEAAGELSEAFF. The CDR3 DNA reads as TGTGCCAGCAGTTCCGAAGCCGCGGGGGAGCTTTCTGAAGCTTTCTTT.

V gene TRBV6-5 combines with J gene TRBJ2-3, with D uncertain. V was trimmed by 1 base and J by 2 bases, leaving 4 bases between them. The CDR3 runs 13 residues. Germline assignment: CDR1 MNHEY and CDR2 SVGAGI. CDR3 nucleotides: TGTGCCAGCAGTTACTACTACACAGATACGCAGTATTTT. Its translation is CASSYYYTDTQYF.

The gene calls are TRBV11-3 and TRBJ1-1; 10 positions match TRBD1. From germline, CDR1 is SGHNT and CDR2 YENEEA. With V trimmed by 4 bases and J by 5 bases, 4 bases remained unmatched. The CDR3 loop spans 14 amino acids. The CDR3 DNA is TGTGCCAGCAGCTCGGGACAGGGGTGGACTGAAGCTTTCTTT. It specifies CASSSGQGWTEAFF. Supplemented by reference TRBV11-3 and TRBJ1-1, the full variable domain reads EAGVVQSPRYKIIEKKQPVAFWCNPISGHNTLYWYLQNLGQGPELLIRYENEEAVDDSQLPKDRFSAERLKGVDSTLKIQPAELGDSAVYLCASSSGQGWTEAFFGQGTRLTVV.

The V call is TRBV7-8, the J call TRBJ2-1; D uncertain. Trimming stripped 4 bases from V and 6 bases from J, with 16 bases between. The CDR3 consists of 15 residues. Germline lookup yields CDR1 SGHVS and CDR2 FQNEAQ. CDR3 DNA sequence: TGTGCCAGCAGCTACTTGCCTAAGACTTTCAATGAGCAGTTCTTC. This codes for CASSYLPKTFNEQFF. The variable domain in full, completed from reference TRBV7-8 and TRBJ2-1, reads GAGVSQSPRYKVAKRGQDVALRCDPISGHVSLFWYQQALGQGPEFLTYFQNEAQLDKSGLPSDRFFAERPEGSVSTLKIQRTQQEDSAVYLCASSYLPKTFNEQFFGPGTRLTVL.

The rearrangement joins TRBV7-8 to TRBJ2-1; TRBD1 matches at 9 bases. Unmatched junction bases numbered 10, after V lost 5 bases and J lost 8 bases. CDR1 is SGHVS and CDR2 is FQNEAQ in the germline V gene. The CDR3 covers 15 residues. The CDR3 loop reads CASSLKRDRVDEQFF. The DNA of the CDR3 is TGTGCCAGCAGCCTCAAACGGGACAGGGTAGATGAGCAGTTCTTC.

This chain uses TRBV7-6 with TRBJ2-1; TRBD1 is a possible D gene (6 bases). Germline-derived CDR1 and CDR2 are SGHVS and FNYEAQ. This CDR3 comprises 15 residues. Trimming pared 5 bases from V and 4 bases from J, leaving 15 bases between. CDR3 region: CASSPPGGTYNEQFF. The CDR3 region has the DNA TGTGCCAGCAGCCCACCTGGGGGCACTTACAATGAGCAGTTCTTC.

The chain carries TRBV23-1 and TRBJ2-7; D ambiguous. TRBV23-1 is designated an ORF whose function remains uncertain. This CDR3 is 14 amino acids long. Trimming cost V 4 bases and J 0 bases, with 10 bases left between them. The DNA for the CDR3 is TGCGCCAGCAGTCTCCCCATCTACTCCTACGAGCAGTACTTC. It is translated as CASSLPIYSYEQYF.

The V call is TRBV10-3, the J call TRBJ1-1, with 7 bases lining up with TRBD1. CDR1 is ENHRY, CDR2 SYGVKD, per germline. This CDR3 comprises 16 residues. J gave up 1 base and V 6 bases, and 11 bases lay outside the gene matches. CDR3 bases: TGTGCCATCAGGGCCTCGACAGGGCTGGAGAACACTGAAGCTTTCTTT. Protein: CAIRASTGLENTEAFF.

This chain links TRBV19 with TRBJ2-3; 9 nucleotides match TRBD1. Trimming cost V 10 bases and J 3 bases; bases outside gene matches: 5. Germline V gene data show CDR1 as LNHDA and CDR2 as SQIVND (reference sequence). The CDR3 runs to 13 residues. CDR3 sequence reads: CATETGGTDTQYF. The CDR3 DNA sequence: TGTGCCACCGAGACAGGGGGGACAGATACGCAGTATTTT.

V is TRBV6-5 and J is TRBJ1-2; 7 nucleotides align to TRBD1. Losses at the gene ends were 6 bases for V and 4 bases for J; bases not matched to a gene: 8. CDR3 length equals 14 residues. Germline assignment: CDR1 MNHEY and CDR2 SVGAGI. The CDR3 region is CASRETGTVYGYTF. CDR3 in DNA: TGTGCCAGCAGGGAGACAGGGACCGTCTATGGCTACACCTTC.

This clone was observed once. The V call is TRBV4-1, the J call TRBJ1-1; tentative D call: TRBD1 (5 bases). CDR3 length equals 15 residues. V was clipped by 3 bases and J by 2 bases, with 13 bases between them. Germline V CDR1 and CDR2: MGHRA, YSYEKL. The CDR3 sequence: CASSHFRDFNTEAFF. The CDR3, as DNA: TGCGCCAGCAGCCATTTCCGGGACTTCAACACTGAAGCTTTCTTT.

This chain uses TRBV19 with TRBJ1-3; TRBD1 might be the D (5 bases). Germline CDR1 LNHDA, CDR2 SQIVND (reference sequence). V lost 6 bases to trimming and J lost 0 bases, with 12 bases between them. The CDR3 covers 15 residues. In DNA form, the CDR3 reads TGTGCCAGTAGCCCGGGACTGTACTCTGGAAACACCATATATTTT. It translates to CASSPGLYSGNTIYF.

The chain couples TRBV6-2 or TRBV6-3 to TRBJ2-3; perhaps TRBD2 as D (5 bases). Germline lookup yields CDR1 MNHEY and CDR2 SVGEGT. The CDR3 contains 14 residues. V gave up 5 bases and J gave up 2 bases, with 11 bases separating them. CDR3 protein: CASSLGLYTDTQYF. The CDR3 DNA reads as TGTGCCAGCAGTCTAGGACTCTACACAGATACGCAGTATTTT.

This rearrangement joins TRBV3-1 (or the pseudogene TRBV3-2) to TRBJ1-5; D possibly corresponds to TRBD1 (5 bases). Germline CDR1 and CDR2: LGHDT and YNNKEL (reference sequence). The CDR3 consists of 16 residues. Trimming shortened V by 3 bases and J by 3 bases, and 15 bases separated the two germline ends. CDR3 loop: CASSQGPKSLNQPQHF. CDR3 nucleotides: TGTGCCAGCAGCCAGGGGCCCAAGAGTCTCAATCAGCCCCAGCATTTT.

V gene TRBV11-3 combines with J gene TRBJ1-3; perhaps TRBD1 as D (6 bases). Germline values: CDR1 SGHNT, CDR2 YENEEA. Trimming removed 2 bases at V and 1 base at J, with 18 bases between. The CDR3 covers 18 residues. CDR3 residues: CASSLTSGHASSGNTIYF. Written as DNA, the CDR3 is TGTGCCAGCAGCTTAACCTCGGGACACGCAAGTTCTGGAAACACCATATATTTT. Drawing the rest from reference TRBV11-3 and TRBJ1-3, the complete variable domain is EAGVVQSPRYKIIEKKQPVAFWCNPISGHNTLYWYLQNLGQGPELLIRYENEEAVDDSQLPKDRFSAERLKGVDSTLKIQPAELGDSAVYLCASSLTSGHASSGNTIYFGEGSWLTVV.

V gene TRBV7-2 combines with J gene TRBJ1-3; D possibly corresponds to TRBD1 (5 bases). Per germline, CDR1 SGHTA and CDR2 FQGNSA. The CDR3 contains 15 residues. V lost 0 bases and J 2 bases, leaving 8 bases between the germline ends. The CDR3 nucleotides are TGTGCCAGCAGCTTAGCGGGGGGAGCTGGAAACACCATATATTTT. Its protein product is CASSLAGGAGNTIYF.

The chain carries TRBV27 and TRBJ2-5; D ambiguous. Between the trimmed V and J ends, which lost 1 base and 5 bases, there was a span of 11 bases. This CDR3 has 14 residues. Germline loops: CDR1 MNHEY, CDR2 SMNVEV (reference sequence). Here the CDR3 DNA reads TGTGCCAGCAGTTTATACGGTTACGGGGAGACCCAGTACTTC. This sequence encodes CASSLYGYGETQYF.

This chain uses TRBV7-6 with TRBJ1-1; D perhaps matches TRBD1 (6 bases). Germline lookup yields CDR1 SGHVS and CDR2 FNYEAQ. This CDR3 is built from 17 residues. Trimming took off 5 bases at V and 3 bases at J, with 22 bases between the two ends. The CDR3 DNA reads TGTGCCAGCAGCCCAATAGGCTCTTCTGGGGGCTACACTGAAGCTTTCTTT. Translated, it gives CASSPIGSSGGYTEAFF.

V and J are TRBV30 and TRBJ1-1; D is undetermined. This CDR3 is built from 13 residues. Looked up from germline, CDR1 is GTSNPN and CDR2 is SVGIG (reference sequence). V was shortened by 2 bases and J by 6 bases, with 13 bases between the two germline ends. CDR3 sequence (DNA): TGTGCCTGGAGTCCACGACGCGGGGCTGAAGCTTTCTTT. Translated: CAWSPRRGAEAFF.

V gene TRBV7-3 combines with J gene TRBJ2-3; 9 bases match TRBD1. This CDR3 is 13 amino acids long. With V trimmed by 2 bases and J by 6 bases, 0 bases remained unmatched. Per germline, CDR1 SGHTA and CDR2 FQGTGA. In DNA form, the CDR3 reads TGTGCCAGCAGCTTAGACAGGGGGGATACGCAGTATTTT. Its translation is CASSLDRGDTQYF.

The CDR3 nucleotides are TGTGCCAGCAGCCCCCTTGGACTAAACTACGAGCAGTACTTC. The encoded protein is CASSPLGLNYEQYF. The V gene is TRBV7-9, the J gene TRBJ2-7; possibly TRBD2 for D (6 bases). Between the trimmed V and J ends, which lost 5 bases and 3 bases, there was a span of 14 bases. Germline assignment: CDR1 SEHNR and CDR2 FQNEAQ (reference sequence). The CDR3 extends over 14 amino acids.

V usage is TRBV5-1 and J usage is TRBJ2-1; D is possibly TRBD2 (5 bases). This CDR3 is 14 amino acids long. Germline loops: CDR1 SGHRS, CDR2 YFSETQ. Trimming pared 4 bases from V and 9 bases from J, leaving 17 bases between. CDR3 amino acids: CASSPRAVAGEQFF. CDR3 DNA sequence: TGCGCCAGCAGCCCTAGAGCGGTCGCGGGTGAGCAGTTCTTC.

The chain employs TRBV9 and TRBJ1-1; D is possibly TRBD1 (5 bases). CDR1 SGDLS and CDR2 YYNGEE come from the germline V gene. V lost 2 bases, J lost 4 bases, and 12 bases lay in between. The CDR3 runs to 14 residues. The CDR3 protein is CASSVREGGTEAFF. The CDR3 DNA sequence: TGTGCCAGCAGCGTCAGGGAGGGAGGCACTGAAGCTTTCTTT.

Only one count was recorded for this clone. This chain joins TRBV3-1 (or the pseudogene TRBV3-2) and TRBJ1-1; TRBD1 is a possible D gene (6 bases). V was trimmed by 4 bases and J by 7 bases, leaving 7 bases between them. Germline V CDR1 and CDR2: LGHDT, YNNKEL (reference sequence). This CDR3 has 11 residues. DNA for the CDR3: TGTGCCAGCAGCCTAGGGGGTGAAGCTTTCTTT. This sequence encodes CASSLGGEAFF.

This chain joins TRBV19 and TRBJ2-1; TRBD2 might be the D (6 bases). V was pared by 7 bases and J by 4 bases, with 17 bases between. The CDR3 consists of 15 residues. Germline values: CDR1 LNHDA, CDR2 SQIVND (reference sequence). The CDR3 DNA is TGTGCCAGTACCCCCAACCCCGGGGGATACAATGAGCAGTTCTTC. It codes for CASTPNPGGYNEQFF.

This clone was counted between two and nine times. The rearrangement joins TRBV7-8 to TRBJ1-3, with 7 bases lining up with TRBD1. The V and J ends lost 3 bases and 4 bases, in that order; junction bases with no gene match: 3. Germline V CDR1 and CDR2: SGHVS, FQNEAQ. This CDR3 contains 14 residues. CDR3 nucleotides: TGTGCCAGCAGCTTCGGGGACAGCGGAAACACCATATATTTT. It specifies CASSFGDSGNTIYF.

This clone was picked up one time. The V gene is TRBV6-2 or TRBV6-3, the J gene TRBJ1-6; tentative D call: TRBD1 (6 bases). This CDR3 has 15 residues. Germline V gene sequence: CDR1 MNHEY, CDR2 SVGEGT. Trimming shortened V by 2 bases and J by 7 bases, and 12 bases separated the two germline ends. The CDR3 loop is CASSYLDSKNSPLHF. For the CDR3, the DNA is TGTGCCAGCAGTTACCTGGACAGCAAGAATTCACCCCTCCACTTT.